Listed here is a single T cell receptor (beta chain). The antigen remains unidentified. The germline V gene encodes CDR1 MDHEN and CDR2 SYDVKM. V lost 5 bases, J lost 8 bases, and 8 bases stayed unmatched. The CDR3 covers 14 residues. This record belongs to a study of CD8 T cells in Susac syndrome. Study findings and constraints: The total CD8+ repertoires yielded 15 to 20 Susac-specific public clones and the CD8+ TEMRA repertoires yielded four or five.

The CD8+ and CD4+ T cells were negatively isolated, with the TEMRA cells enriched by FACS. cDNA came from roughly 0.53 to 1 ug RNA primed by random hexamers. TCRdb called the immunoSEQ multiplex PCR reads again in MiXCR, with one record for every CDR3 protein. The sample consists of approximately 57,000 distinct CDR3 sequences, around 93% of them appearing once. Sequencing was done on a sample of CD8+ T cells from PBMCs. The chain recombines TRBV28 with TRBJ2-1; 8 bases are shared with TRBD2. This sequence originates from a human donor with Susac syndrome. The CDR3 DNA sequence: TGTGCCAGCAGTCCAGCGGGGGACCTCTATGAGCAGTTCTTC. As protein: CASSPAGDLYEQFF. Drawing the rest from reference TRBV28 and TRBJ2-1, the complete variable domain is DVKVTQSSRYLVKRTGEKVFLECVQDMDHENMFWYRQDPGLGLRLIYFSYDVKMKEKGDIPEGYSVSREKKERFSLILESASTNQTSMYLCASSPAGDLYEQFFGPGTRLTVL.